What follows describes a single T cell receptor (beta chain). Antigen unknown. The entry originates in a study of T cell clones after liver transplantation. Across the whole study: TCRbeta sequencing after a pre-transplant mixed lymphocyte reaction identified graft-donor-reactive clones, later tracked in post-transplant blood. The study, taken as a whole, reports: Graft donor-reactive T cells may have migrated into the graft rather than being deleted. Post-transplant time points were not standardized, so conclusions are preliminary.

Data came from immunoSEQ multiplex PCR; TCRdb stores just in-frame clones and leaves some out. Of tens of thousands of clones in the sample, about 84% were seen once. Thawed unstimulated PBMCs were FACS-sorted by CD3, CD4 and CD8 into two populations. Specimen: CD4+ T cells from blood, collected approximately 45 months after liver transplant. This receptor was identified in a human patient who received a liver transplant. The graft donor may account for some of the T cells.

Here the CDR3 DNA reads TGTGCCAGTAGTACTACATACAACACTGAAGCTTTCTTT. It yields the protein CASSTTYNTEAFF. The chain couples TRBV19 to TRBJ1-1; no definite D call. The V gene's germline CDR1 is LNHDA and CDR2 SQIVND (reference sequence). V shed 4 bases and J shed 2 bases, with 8 bases lying between them. CDR3 length: 13 residues.